This TCR beta chain was identified during a study of CD8+CD57+ T cells in acquired aplastic anemia. Study details: Sorted CD4+ and CD8+ cell DNA averaged approximately 3.4 ug. Study findings and constraints: Researchers reported that CD8+ Simpson's diversity was not significantly different in patients versus controls. Overlap between patients and controls comprised almost 30 CD8+ CDR3 sequences.

The TCR beta profiling, which covered VDJ combination and CDR3 sequence, was carried out using genomic DNA as the template. TCRdb analysed the reads with MiXCR anew, one entry per CDR3 protein. The sample includes 250,000 to 300,000 distinct CDR3 sequences, approximately 56% of them seen just once. V dropped 6 bases and J dropped 4; count of bases not matched to a gene: 0. The germline V gene has CDR1 LNHDA and CDR2 SQIVND (reference sequence). The CDR3 has 12 amino acids. This clonotype was counted only a few times. The antigen remains undetermined. This sequence originates from a human donor with severe aplastic anemia or a healthy control (not recorded which). The sequenced sample consisted of sorted CD4+, CD8+, or CD8+CD57+ T cells (not recorded which) from PBMCs. This chain connects TRBV19 to TRBJ1-2; 9 bases agree with TRBD1. Written as DNA, the CDR3 is TGTGCCAGTAGGACAGGGGGCTATGGCTACACCTTC. It yields the protein CASRTGGYGYTF.